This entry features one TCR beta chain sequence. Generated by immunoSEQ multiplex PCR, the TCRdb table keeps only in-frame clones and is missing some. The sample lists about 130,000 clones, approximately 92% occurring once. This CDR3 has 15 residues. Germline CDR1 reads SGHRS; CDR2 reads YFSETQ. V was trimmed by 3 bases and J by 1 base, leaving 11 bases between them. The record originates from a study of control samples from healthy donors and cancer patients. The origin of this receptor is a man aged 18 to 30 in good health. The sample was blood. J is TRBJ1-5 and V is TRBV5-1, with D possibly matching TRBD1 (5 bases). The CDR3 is CASSSQPGSNQPQHF. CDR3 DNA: TGCGCCAGCAGCTCACAACCAGGGAGCAATCAGCCCCAGCATTTT.